This T cell receptor (beta chain) was retrieved from a study of blood T cell repertoires in COVID-19. Study-wide background: Samples came from the United States, Italy and Spain, spanning acute and convalescent COVID-19.

Authors' processing steps: By means of reference gene primer amplification, nucleated cell counts were estimated. Some clones are missing from TCRdb's copy, which holds only in-frame ones; the method was immunoSEQ multiplex PCR. That table is the source of V, J and clone size, and D and trimming were worked out from the DNA. This sample has some 260,000 clones; about 80% occur once, and the top ten carry 8.9%. From germline, CDR1 is LNHDA and CDR2 SQIVND (reference sequence). V gave up 8 bases and J gave up 1 base, with 18 bases separating them. The CDR3 runs to 16 residues. The clonotype comes from an elderly man with acute or convalescent COVID-19. The sequenced sample consisted of peripheral blood. The genes are TRBV19 and TRBJ1-3; D remains ambiguous. The CDR3 protein is CASQKEREGSGNTIYF. CDR3 nucleotide sequence: TGTGCCAGTCAAAAAGAGAGGGAAGGTTCTGGAAACACCATATATTTT.